These T cell receptor beta chains were read from a single sample in a study of identical twins. One entry per CDR3 protein, called by TCRdb with MiXCR from the 5' RACE reads. The sample yields 350,000 to 450,000 distinct CDR3 sequences, under 20% seen once. Sample: naive T cells sorted from blood. The receptors were gathered from a man aged 50 to 59 in good health. CDR3s include the opening cysteine and the closing phenylalanine or tryptophan. D genes are given only for firm matches. Clone size is shown for a subset of rows, as once, few, many or a class of expanded clone.

CDR3nt: TGTGCCAGCAGCTTAGGTTCCGGGACGGTATACAATGAGCAGTTCTTC
CDR3aa: CASSLGSGTVYNEQFF
v_gene: TRBV7-2
abundance: .
j_gene: TRBJ2-1
d_gene: .

CDR3nt: TGTGCCAGCATTAGCGGGAACCTCAATGAGCAGTTCTTC
CDR3aa: CASISGNLNEQFF
v_gene: TRBV12-3/TRBV12-4
abundance: few
j_gene: TRBJ2-1
d_gene: TRBD2

CDR3nt: TGTGCCAGCAGCGTAGGTTCAGGGCCTCAAGAGACCCAGTACTTC
CDR3aa: CASSVGSGPQETQYF
v_gene: TRBV9
abundance: few
j_gene: TRBJ2-5
d_gene: .

CDR3nt: TGCGCCAGCAGCCAAGCCTGGGTGGGACTACCCTACGAGCAGTACTTC
CDR3aa: CASSQAWVGLPYEQYF
v_gene: TRBV4-3
abundance: many
j_gene: TRBJ2-7
d_gene: TRBD2

CDR3nt: TGTGCCAGCAGTTTAACGGACTGGCCACCTACGGGCACCGGGGAGCTGTTTTTT
CDR3aa: CASSLTDWPPTGTGELFF
v_gene: TRBV12-3/TRBV12-4
abundance: many
j_gene: TRBJ2-2
d_gene: .

CDR3nt: TGTGCCAGCAGCCCTGTTCCCAGCCGCTTCAACACCGGGGAGCTGTTTTTT
CDR3aa: CASSPVPSRFNTGELFF
v_gene: TRBV27
abundance: .
j_gene: TRBJ2-2
d_gene: .

CDR3nt: TGCGCCAGCAGCTTGGTACAGGGGCGGTACGAGCAGTACTTC
CDR3aa: CASSLVQGRYEQYF
v_gene: TRBV5-1
abundance: few
j_gene: TRBJ2-7
d_gene: TRBD1

CDR3nt: TGTGCCACCAGCAGAGAACGGGGAGTTGGGGAGACCCAGTACTTC
CDR3aa: CATSRERGVGETQYF
v_gene: TRBV15
abundance: .
j_gene: TRBJ2-5
d_gene: .

CDR3nt: TGTGCCGTGACGACGGGGGGAGGTCAGCCCCAGCATTTT
CDR3aa: CAVTTGGGQPQHF
v_gene: TRBV6-2/TRBV6-3
abundance: .
j_gene: TRBJ1-5
d_gene: .

CDR3nt: TGTGCCATCAGTGTTCCGTCGGGGGCCCAGTACTTC
CDR3aa: CAISVPSGAQYF
v_gene: TRBV10-3
abundance: many
j_gene: TRBJ2-5
d_gene: .

CDR3nt: TGTGCCACCAGCCTAGACAGTCACCCTGAAGCTTTCTTT
CDR3aa: CATSLDSHPEAFF
v_gene: TRBV15
abundance: few
j_gene: TRBJ1-1
d_gene: .

CDR3nt: TGTGCCAGCAGTCCCCCGGAAGCGGGAGGGGACAATGAGCAGTTCTTC
CDR3aa: CASSPPEAGGDNEQFF
v_gene: TRBV28
abundance: .
j_gene: TRBJ2-1
d_gene: TRBD2

CDR3nt: TGCGCCAGCAGCCAAGGAGCGAGACAGGGTAGCACCGGGGAGCTGTTTTTT
CDR3aa: CASSQGARQGSTGELFF
v_gene: TRBV4-1
abundance: few
j_gene: TRBJ2-2
d_gene: TRBD1